The clone carrying this T cell receptor (beta chain) was observed a few times. As yet, its antigen is unknown. This record comes from a study of breast tumors, draining lymph nodes, adjacent tissues. Axillary draining lymph nodes of breast cancer patients supplied the node samples. TCRdb re-derived calls from the multiplex PCR reads in MiXCR, one entry per CDR3 protein. The data show approximately 250,000 distinct CDR3 sequences, less than 40% seen once. Trimming removed 5 bases from V and 6 bases from J; junction bases left unmatched: 6. Germline CDR1 and CDR2: SGHAT and FQNNGV. The CDR3 spans 16 residues. The study's findings and limits: Data only fit, rather than demonstrated, lymph node origin of most tumor T cells. Tumors had less TCR diversity than lymph nodes, more than nontumor tissue. Findings are consistent with lymph node origin and intratumoral expansion of most tumor T cells.

The chain couples TRBV11-2 to TRBJ2-2; TRBD2 agrees at 13 bases. The clonotype comes from a female donor with breast cancer. Some clones in this sample may be carry-over from other donors' samples. The sample was axillary lymph node tissue. CDR3 sequence (DNA): TGTGCCAGCAGCCGACTAGCGGGAGGCTGGTCCGGGGAGCTGTTTTTT. Translating it yields CASSRLAGGWSGELFF.